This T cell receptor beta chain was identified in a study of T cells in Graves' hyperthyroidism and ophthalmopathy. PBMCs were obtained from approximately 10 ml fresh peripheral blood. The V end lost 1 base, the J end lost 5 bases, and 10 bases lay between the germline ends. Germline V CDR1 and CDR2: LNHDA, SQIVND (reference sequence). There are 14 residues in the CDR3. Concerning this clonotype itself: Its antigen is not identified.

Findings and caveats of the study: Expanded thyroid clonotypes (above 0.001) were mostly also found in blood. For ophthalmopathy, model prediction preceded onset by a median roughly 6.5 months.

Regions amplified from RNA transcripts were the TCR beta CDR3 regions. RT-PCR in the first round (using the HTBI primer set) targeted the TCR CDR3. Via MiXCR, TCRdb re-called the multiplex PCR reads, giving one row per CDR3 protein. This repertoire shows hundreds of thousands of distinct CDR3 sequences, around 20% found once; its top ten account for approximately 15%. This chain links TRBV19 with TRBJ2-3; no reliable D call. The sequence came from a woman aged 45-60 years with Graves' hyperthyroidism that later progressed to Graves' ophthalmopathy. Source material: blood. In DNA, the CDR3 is TGTGCCAGTAGTATAGGGTGGTCCCGAGATACGCAGTATTTT. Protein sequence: CASSIGWSRDTQYF.